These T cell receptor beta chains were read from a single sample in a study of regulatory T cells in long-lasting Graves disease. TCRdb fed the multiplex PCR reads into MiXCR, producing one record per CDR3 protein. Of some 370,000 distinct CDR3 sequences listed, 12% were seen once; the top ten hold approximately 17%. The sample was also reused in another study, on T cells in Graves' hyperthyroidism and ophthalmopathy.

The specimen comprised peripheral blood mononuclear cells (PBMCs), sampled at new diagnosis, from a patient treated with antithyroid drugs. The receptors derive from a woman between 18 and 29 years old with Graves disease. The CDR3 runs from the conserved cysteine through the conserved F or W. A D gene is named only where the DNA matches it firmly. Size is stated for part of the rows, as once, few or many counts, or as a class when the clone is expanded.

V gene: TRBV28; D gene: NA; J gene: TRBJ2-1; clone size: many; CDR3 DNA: TGTGCCAGCAGTTTGGCCGGGTACAATGAGCAGTTCTTC; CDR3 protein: CASSLAGYNEQFF
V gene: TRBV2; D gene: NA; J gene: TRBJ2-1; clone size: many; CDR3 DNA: TGTGCCAGCAGTGAGGGAGGGGGCTATGAGCAGTTCTTC; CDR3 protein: CASSEGGGYEQFF
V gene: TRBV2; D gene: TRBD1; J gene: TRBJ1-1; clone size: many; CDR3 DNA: TGTGCCAGCAGGACAGGGGGCTATATCACTGAAGCTTTCTTT; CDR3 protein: CASRTGGYITEAFF
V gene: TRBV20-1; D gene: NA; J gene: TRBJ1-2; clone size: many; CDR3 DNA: TGCAGTGCTAGAGATAGCAGGCCACAGGGTGAGGGCTACACCTTC; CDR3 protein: CSARDSRPQGEGYTF
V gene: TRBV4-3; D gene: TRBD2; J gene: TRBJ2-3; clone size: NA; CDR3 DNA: TGCGCCAGCAGCCAACTGGGACTAGCGGGAGAAGTGAGGACAGATACGCAGTATTTT; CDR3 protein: CASSQLGLAGEVRTDTQYF
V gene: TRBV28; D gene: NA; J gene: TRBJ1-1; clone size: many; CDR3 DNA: TGTGCCAGCAGGGGTACAACAGGATCGAAAACTTTCTTT; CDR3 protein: CASRGTTGSKTFF
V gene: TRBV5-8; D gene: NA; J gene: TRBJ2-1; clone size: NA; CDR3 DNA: TGTGCCAGCAGCCTCCTATCCGAGGGAAACAATGAGCAGTTCTTC; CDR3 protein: CASSLLSEGNNEQFF
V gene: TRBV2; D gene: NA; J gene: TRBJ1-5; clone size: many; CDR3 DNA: TGTGCCAGCAGTGACGGTAATCAGCCCCAGCATTTT; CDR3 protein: CASSDGNQPQHF
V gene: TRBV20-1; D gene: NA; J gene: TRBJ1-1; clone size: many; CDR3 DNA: TGCAGTGCTAGGTGGGTTGGGTTGGAAGCTTTCTTT; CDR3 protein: CSARWVGLEAFF
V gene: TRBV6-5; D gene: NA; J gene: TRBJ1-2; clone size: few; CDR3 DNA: TGTGCCAGCAGTTACTCATTGACTACTGATGGCTACACCTTC; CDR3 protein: CASSYSLTTDGYTF
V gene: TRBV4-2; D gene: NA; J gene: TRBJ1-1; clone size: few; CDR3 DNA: TGTGCCAGCTCAGACATGAACACTGAAGCTTTCTTT; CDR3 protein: CASSDMNTEAFF
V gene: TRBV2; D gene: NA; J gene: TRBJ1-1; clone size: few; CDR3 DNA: TGTGCCAGCAGCACGGAGGTAGGGGGGTCGAACACTGAAGCTTTCTTT; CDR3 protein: CASSTEVGGSNTEAFF
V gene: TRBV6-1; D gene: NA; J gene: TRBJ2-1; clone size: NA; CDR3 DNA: TGTGCCAGCACCCGACCGACGGGGAGCGGAAACAATGAGCAGTTCTTC; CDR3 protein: CASTRPTGSGNNEQFF
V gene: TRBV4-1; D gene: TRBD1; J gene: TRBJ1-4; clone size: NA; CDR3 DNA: TGCGCCAGCAGCCATCCCGGGACAGGGATTGAAAAACTGTTTTTT; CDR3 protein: CASSHPGTGIEKLFF
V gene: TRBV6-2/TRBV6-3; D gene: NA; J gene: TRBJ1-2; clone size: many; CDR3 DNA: TGTGCCAGCATCCGTGGCAGGGTAGGCGTAGAGCTTGATGGCTACACCTTC; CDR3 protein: CASIRGRVGVELDGYTF
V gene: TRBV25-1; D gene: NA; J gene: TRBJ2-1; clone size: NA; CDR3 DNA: TGTGCCAGCAGTGCCGCAGGGGACGTGGATGAGCAGTTCTTC; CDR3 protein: CASSAAGDVDEQFF
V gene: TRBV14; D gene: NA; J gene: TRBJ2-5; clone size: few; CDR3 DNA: TGTGCCAGCAGCCAAGAGGGGCGGTACCAAGAGACCCAGTACTTC; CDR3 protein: CASSQEGRYQETQYF
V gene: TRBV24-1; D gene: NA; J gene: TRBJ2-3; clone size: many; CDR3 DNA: TGTGCCACCAGTACGGAGGGAGGCACAGATACGCAGTATTTT; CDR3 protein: CATSTEGGTDTQYF
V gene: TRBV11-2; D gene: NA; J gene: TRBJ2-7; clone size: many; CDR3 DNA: TGTGCCAGCAGCTTAGTTTCCCCGTTCGAGCAGTACTTC; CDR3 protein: CASSLVSPFEQYF
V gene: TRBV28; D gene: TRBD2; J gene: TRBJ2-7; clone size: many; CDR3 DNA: TGTGCCAGCAGTTTATCCACGGCTAGCGGGAGTGACGAGCAGTACTTC; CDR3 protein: CASSLSTASGSDEQYF
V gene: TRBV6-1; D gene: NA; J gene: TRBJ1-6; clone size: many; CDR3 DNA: TGTGCCAGCACCTCCCAGGGAGAGTCTTCACCCCTCCACTTT; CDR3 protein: CASTSQGESSPLHF
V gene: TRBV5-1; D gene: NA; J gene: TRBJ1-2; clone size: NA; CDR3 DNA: TGCGCCAGCAGCTTGGTGTTAGGGGACTATGGCTACACCTTC; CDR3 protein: CASSLVLGDYGYTF
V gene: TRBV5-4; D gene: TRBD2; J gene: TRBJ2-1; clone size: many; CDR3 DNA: TGTGCCAGCAGCTTGGCGGGCAGGCTAGCGGGAGGATTTGAGCAGTTCTTC; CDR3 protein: CASSLAGRLAGGFEQFF
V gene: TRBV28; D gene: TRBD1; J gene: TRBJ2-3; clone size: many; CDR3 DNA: TGTGCCAGCAGTCTGTCCGGGACAGGGGACCCGAGCACAGATACGCAGTATTTT; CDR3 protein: CASSLSGTGDPSTDTQYF
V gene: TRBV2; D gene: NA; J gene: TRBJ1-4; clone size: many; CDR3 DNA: TGTGCCAGCATTGGGTCAAGCGACCTTAATGAAAAACTGTTTTTT; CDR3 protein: CASIGSSDLNEKLFF
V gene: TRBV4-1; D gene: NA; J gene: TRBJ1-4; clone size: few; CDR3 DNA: TGCGCCAGCAGCCAAGATCGGTACGGAAATGAAAAACTGTTTTTT; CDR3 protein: CASSQDRYGNEKLFF
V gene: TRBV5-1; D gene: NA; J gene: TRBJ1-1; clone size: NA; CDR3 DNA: TGCGCCAGCAGCAAAGGGACGGTGAACACTGAAGCTTTCTTT; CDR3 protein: CASSKGTVNTEAFF
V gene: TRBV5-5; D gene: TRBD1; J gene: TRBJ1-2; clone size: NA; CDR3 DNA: TGTGCCAGCAGCCTCCCCCCGGGACAGGGGGCGTACACCTTC; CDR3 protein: CASSLPPGQGAYTF
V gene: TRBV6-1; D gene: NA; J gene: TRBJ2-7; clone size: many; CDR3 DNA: TGTGCCACCTTCCCCCTAGTGTCAGCTCTAAACTACGAGCAGTACTTC; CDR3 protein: CATFPLVSALNYEQYF
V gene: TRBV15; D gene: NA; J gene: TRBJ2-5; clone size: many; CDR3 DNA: TGTGCCACCAGTACTCCCAAGACTCTTAATTACCAAGAGACCCAGTACTTC; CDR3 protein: CATSTPKTLNYQETQYF
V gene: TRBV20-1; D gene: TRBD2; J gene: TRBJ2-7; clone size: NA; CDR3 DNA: TGCAGTGCTAAACGGACTAGCGGGATCTCCTACGAGCAGTACTTC; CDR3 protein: CSAKRTSGISYEQYF
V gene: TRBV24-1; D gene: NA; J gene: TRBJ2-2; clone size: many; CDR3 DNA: TGTGCCACCAGTGATCTTCAAACGGACCGTCCGCAGTACCGGACCGGGGAGCTGTTTTTT; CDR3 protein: CATSDLQTDRPQYRTGELFF
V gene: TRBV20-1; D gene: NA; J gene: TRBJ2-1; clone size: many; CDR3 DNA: TGCAGTGCTAGAGATCTGCTAGTTCCCCACAATGAGCAGTTCTTC; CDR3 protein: CSARDLLVPHNEQFF
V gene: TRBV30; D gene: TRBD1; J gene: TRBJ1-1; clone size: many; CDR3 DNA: TGTGCCTGGAGGGGACAGGGGTTACGTAACACTGAAGCTTTCTTT; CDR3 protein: CAWRGQGLRNTEAFF
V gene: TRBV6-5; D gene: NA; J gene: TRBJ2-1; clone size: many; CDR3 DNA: TGTGCCAGCAGTTACAGGGCGAACTCCTACAATGAGCAGTTCTTC; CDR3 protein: CASSYRANSYNEQFF
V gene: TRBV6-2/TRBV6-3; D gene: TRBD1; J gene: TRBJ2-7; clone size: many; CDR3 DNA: TGTGCCAGCACCCAGGGGGAGAGCTCCTACGAGCAGTACTTC; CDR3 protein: CASTQGESSYEQYF
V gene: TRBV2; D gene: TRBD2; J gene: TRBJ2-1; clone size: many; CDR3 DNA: TGTGCCAGCTTTGGTAGCGGGGGGGCGGCGGGCAATGAGCAGTTCTTC; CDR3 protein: CASFGSGGAAGNEQFF
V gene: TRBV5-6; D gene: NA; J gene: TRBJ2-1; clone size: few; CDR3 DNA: TGTGCCAGCAGCTTGGGGGCCCGAAGCGGTGAGCAGTTCTTC; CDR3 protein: CASSLGARSGEQFF
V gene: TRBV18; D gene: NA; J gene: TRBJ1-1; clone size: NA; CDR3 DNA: TGTGCCAGCTCATCCTTCCTCGGGGCCGGTTTAAACACTGAAGCTTTCTTT; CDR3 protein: CASSSFLGAGLNTEAFF
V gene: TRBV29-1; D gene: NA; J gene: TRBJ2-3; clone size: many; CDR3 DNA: TGCAGCGCCTTAATTGGATCAGATACGCAGTATTTT; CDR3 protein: CSALIGSDTQYF
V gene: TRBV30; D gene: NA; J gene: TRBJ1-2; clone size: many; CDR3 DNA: TGTGCCTGGAGCGTAAACAGGATCTATGGCTACACCTTC; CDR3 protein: CAWSVNRIYGYTF
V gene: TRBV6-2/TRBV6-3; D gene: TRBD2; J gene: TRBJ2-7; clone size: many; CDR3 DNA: TGTGCCAGCAAGTCGACTAGCGGGAGGTTAGGCGAGCAGTACTTC; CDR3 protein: CASKSTSGRLGEQYF
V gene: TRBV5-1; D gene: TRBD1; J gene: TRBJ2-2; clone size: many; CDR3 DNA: TGCGCCAGCAGCTCGACAGGGGCGATGAACACCGGGGAGCTGTTTTTT; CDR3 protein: CASSSTGAMNTGELFF
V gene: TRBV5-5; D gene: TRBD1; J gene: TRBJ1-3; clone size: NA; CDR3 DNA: TGTGCCTGCAGCTTGGAGGGGGCGGAAAACACCATATATTTT; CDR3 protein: CACSLEGAENTIYF
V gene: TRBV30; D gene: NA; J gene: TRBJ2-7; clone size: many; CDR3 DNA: TGTGCCTGGTCCCGGGACATAGACTACGAGCAGTACTTC; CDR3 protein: CAWSRDIDYEQYF
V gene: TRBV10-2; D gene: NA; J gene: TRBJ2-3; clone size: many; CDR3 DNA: TGCGCCAGCAGAGACAGTGCAGATACGCAGTATTTT; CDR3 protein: CASRDSADTQYF
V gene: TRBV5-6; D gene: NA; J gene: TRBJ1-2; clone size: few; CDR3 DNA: TGTGCCAGCAGCCCCGGCCCGGCGGCGGGCTACACCTTC; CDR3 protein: CASSPGPAAGYTF
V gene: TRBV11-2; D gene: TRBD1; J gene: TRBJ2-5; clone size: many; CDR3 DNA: TGTGCCAGCAGCCCCGACAGGGAGATTATAGAGACCCAGTACTTC; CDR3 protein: CASSPDREIIETQYF
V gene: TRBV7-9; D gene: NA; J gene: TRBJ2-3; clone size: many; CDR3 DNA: TGTGCCAGCAGCTCGAAGGGGGGACAGTCTACTAGCACAGATACGCAGTATTTT; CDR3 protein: CASSSKGGQSTSTDTQYF
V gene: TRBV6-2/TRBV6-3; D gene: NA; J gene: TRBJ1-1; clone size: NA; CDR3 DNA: TGTGCCAGCAGTTACCGGATTGTAGGAGGGGGGACTGAAGCTTTCTTT; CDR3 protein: CASSYRIVGGGTEAFF
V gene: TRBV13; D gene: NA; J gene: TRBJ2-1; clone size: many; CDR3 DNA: TGTGCCAGCAGCACCTACCCCCTAGACTACTCCTACAATGAGCAGTTCTTC; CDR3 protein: CASSTYPLDYSYNEQFF
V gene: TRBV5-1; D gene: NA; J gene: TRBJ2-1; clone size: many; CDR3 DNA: TGCGCCAGCAGCCTTTACTTTGACAGGTACACCTACAATGAGCAGTTCTTC; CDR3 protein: CASSLYFDRYTYNEQFF
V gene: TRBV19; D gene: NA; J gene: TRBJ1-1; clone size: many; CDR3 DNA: TGTGCCAGTAGTTTTTTATCCGGGACAAGGAACACTGAAGCTTTCTTT; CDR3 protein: CASSFLSGTRNTEAFF
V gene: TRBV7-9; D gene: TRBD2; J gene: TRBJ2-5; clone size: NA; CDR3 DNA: TGTGCCAGCAGCCCTCGACTAGCGGGAGGACTGGGGGAGACCCAGTACTTC; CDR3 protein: CASSPRLAGGLGETQYF
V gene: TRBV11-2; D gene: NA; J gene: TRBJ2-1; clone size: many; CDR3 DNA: TGTGCCAGCAGCTTAGCTGGGGGCCAGCGGAGCTCCTACAATGAGCAGTTCTTC; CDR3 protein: CASSLAGGQRSSYNEQFF
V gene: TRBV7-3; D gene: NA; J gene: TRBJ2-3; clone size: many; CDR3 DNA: TGTGCCAGCAGCTTATGGGAAAGCACAGATACGCAGTATTTT; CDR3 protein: CASSLWESTDTQYF
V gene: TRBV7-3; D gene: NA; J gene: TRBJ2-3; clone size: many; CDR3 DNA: TGTGCCAGCAGCTTAACGTCCCAGATCACAGATACGCAGTATTTT; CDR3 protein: CASSLTSQITDTQYF
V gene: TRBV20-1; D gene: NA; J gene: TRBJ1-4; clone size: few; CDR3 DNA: TGCAGTGCTAGGCGGACGGTAAATGAAAAACTGTTTTTT; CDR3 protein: CSARRTVNEKLFF
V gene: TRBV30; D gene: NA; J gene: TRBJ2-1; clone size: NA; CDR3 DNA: TGTGCCTGGAGTGGCACTTACAATGAGCAGTTCTTC; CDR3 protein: CAWSGTYNEQFF
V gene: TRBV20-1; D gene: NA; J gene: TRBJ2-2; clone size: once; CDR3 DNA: TGCAGTGCTAGAGACCGGGACCTATACACCGGGGAGCTGTTTTTT; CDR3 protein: CSARDRDLYTGELFF